This TCR beta chain was sequenced in a study of blood T cells in healthy people across ages. Turning to the study itself: For every two T cells, template switching captured about one barcoded beta molecule.

This CDR3 is built from 18 residues. CDR1 and CDR2 from the germline V gene are SGHTA and FQGNSA. Findings and caveats of the study: Higher diversity, along with more naive CD4+ cells, distinguished long-lived donors from aged donors.

This clonotype was counted a single time. Its antigen is undetermined. Relative to the germline gene, one junction end is altered; a read error may explain this. Next came a second PCR, run for roughly 6 to 11 cycles, which used a sample-barcoded 5' primer along with a J-beta primer mix. All cDNA molecules were each tagged by a template-switch adaptor with 12 random nucleotides. TCRdb used MiXCR to reprocess the 5' RACE reads, holding one entry per CDR3 protein. The sample has fewer than 750,000 distinct CDR3 sequences, roughly half seen once. The individuals who served as donors were healthy Caucasians living in Russia, aged about 6 to 100.

Material: blood. This receptor was taken from a woman aged 80 or over in good health. The rearrangement links TRBV7-2 to TRBJ2-3; possible D gene TRBD2, 5 bases. The CDR3 DNA sequence: TGTGCCAGCAGCTTAAGCCCCGCCGGGGTGGCTAGCACGGATACGCAGTATTTT. This codes for CASSLSPAGVASTDTQYF.